This is a list of T cell receptor beta chains from one sample in a study of tumor-infiltrating lymphocytes in primary liver carcinoma. TCRdb used MiXCR to reprocess the multiplex PCR reads, holding one entry per CDR3 protein. The table includes about 78,000 distinct CDR3 sequences, 60% to 80% detected once. Sequencing was done on a sample of liver tumor tissue from sampling region 4. These receptors originate from a woman in her sixties or seventies with primary liver carcinoma and hepatitis B virus infection. Both conserved end residues are part of each CDR3. Each record gives: CDR3 protein, CDR3 DNA, J gene, D gene, clone size, V gene. The D gene is left open where the match is weak. A clone size is listed for some rows: how often the clone was seen (once, few, many), or a class if it is expanded.

CDR3 protein: CASSKRAREEPQYF
CDR3 DNA: TGCGCCAGCAGCAAGCGAGCCCGGGAGGAGCCCCAGTACTTC
J gene: TRBJ2-5
D gene: TRBD2
clone size: .
V gene: TRBV4-1

CDR3 protein: CVSSGQLAGTGELFF
CDR3 DNA: TGTGTCAGCAGCGGTCAACTAGCGGGTACCGGGGAGCTGTTTTTT
J gene: TRBJ2-2
D gene: TRBD2
clone size: .
V gene: TRBV7-2

CDR3 protein: CPSSSNGGRARYYEQYF
CDR3 DNA: TGTCCCAGCAGTTCCAACGGGGGCAGGGCCCGTTACTACGAGCAGTACTTC
J gene: TRBJ2-7
D gene: .
clone size: .
V gene: TRBV12-3/TRBV12-4

CDR3 protein: CASSRQLAGVEQHF
CDR3 DNA: TGTGCCAGCAGCAGACAACTAGCGGGAGTCGAGCAGCACTTC
J gene: TRBJ2-7
D gene: TRBD2
clone size: .
V gene: TRBV12-3/TRBV12-4

CDR3 protein: CASSGTRDEPYF
CDR3 DNA: TGCGCCAGCAGCGGGACAAGGGACGAGCCGTACTTC
J gene: TRBJ2-7
D gene: .
clone size: .
V gene: TRBV10-2

CDR3 protein: CAISSDTTSYSEQFF
CDR3 DNA: TGTGCCATCAGCTCAGACACCACATCCTACAGTGAGCAGTTCTTC
J gene: TRBJ2-1
D gene: .
clone size: .
V gene: TRBV5-5

CDR3 protein: CVSSLASETQYF
CDR3 DNA: TGTGTCAGCAGCTTAGCGTCCGAGACCCAGTACTTC
J gene: TRBJ2-5
D gene: .
clone size: once
V gene: TRBV7-9

CDR3 protein: CNVAGLTNTGELFF
CDR3 DNA: TGCAACGTTGCTGGTCTTACCAACACCGGGGAGTTGTTTTTT
J gene: TRBJ2-2
D gene: .
clone size: few
V gene: TRBV29-1

CDR3 protein: CASRGIKQGLNQPQHF
CDR3 DNA: TGTGCCAGCAGGGGCATCAAACAGGGGCTGAATCAGCCTCAGCATTTT
J gene: TRBJ1-5
D gene: TRBD1
clone size: once
V gene: TRBV6-6

CDR3 protein: CGPTPGPARVSKQCF
CDR3 DNA: TGTGGCCCCACACCCGGACCCGCTCGGGTGTCGAAGCAGTGCTTC
J gene: TRBJ2-7
D gene: .
clone size: .
V gene: TRBV13

CDR3 protein: CVNSSRGARTMGNEQFF
CDR3 DNA: TGTGTCAACAGCTCCCGGGGGGCACGGACCATGGGCAATGAGCAGTTCTTC
J gene: TRBJ2-1
D gene: .
clone size: .
V gene: TRBV11-3

CDR3 protein: CASSAQDRASYEQYF
CDR3 DNA: TGTGCCAGCAGTGCTCAGGACAGGGCCTCCTACGAGCAGTACTTC
J gene: TRBJ2-7
D gene: TRBD1
clone size: .
V gene: TRBV6-1

CDR3 protein: CAGSLEMGRELIF
CDR3 DNA: TGTGCCGGCAGTTTAGAGATGGGCAGGGAGCTGATTTTT
J gene: TRBJ2-2
D gene: .
clone size: .
V gene: TRBV12-3/TRBV12-4

CDR3 protein: CASSQGTWGEYEQHF
CDR3 DNA: TGCGCCAGCAGCCAAGGGACATGGGGGGAATACGAGCAGCACTTC
J gene: TRBJ2-7
D gene: .
clone size: .
V gene: TRBV4-1

CDR3 protein: CPSSLGAGADGYTF
CDR3 DNA: TGTCCCAGCAGTTTAGGGGCGGGGGCTGATGGTTACACCTTC
J gene: TRBJ1-2
D gene: .
clone size: .
V gene: TRBV12-3/TRBV12-4

CDR3 protein: CASSPRGGRANEQSF
CDR3 DNA: TGTGCCAGCAGCCCACGTGGCGGGAGGGCAAATGAGCAGTCCTTT
J gene: TRBJ2-1
D gene: TRBD2
clone size: .
V gene: TRBV5-4

CDR3 protein: CASSLRAGTSTEAFF
CDR3 DNA: TGTGCCAGCAGCTTACGGGCAGGGACAAGCACTGAAGCCTTCTTT
J gene: TRBJ1-1
D gene: .
clone size: once
V gene: TRBV7-2

CDR3 protein: CASSQGIANTRELFF
CDR3 DNA: TGTGCCAGCAGCCAAGGGATCGCGAACACCCGGGAGCTGTTTTTT
J gene: TRBJ2-2
D gene: .
clone size: .
V gene: TRBV4-1

CDR3 protein: CASRDRTSGDGTDTQYF
CDR3 DNA: TGTGCCAGCAGGGACCGTACTAGCGGAGACGGCACAGATACGCAGTATTTT
J gene: TRBJ2-3
D gene: TRBD2
clone size: .
V gene: TRBV6-1

CDR3 protein: CASSPRGQGTYGYTF
CDR3 DNA: TGTGCCAGCTCACCACGAGGACAGGGGACCTATGGCTACACCTTC
J gene: TRBJ1-2
D gene: TRBD1
clone size: .
V gene: TRBV18

CDR3 protein: CASSITGGRGNEQFF
CDR3 DNA: TGTGCCAGTAGTATAACAGGGGGGCGGGGGAATGAGCAGTTCTTC
J gene: TRBJ2-1
D gene: .
clone size: .
V gene: TRBV19

CDR3 protein: CASSPLVNTEAFF
CDR3 DNA: TGTGCCAGCTCACCACTGGTGAACACTGAAGCTTTCTTT
J gene: TRBJ1-1
D gene: .
clone size: once
V gene: TRBV18

CDR3 protein: CASSWGWRNQPQRF
CDR3 DNA: TGTGCCAGCAGTTGGGGGTGGCGCAATCAGCCCCAGCGTTTT
J gene: TRBJ1-5
D gene: .
clone size: .
V gene: TRBV28

CDR3 protein: CASTKAGQTGELFF
CDR3 DNA: TGTGCCAGCACGAAAGCGGGACAGACCGGGGAGTTGTTTTTT
J gene: TRBJ2-2
D gene: .
clone size: few
V gene: TRBV12-3/TRBV12-4